The entry below gives a single T cell receptor (beta chain) sequence along with its context. Its antigen is unidentified. The data were taken from a study of T cell responses to AZD1222 COVID-19 vaccine. Findings and caveats of the study: Most donors were white British and more were female, and clonal diversity was possibly underestimated. CD4 TCRs associated with vaccination spanned spike, dominating at 160-218 and 743-854. Baseline serostatus was positive in only a handful of AZD1222 recipients.

Profiling relied on immunoSEQ multiplex PCR, and the TCRdb table lists in-frame clones only, not all of them. The data hold around 94,000 clones, with roughly 84% observed a single time. The V segment lost 5 bases and the J segment 4 bases; nucleotides outside the gene matches: 10. Germline V lookup: CDR1 MNHEY, CDR2 SVGAGI. The CDR3 runs 15 residues. The sequence came from an adult in good health. Here the sequenced sample was peripheral blood, taken on day 0 of AZD1222 vaccination. V gene TRBV6-5 combines with J gene TRBJ2-5; 7 positions match TRBD1. The CDR3 loop is CASSPTTGTVETQYF. The CDR3 nucleotides read TGTGCCAGCAGTCCAACGACAGGGACGGTAGAGACCCAGTACTTC.